The T cell receptor (beta chain) under discussion was sequenced for a study of blood T cell repertoires in COVID-19. Study-level information: Italy, Spain and the United States were the sources of the convalescent and acute COVID-19 samples.

J was trimmed by 7 bases and V by 5 bases; bases with no gene match: 8. CDR1 MNHEY and CDR2 SVGEGT come from the germline V gene. The CDR3 extends over 15 amino acids. The protocol was immunoSEQ multiplex PCR, while the TCRdb copy is restricted to in-frame clones and leaves out a portion. Among around 220,000 clones, approximately 90% were seen once, and the ten largest hold 2% to 2.5%. Sequencing was done on a sample of peripheral blood. The receptor comes from a woman in her thirties or forties who had recovered from COVID-19. V and J are TRBV6-2 or TRBV6-3 and TRBJ1-6, with 7 bases that match TRBD1. Here the CDR3 reads CASSGYRGINSPLHF. Written as DNA, the CDR3 is TGTGCCAGCAGTGGCTACAGGGGTATCAATTCACCCCTCCACTTT.